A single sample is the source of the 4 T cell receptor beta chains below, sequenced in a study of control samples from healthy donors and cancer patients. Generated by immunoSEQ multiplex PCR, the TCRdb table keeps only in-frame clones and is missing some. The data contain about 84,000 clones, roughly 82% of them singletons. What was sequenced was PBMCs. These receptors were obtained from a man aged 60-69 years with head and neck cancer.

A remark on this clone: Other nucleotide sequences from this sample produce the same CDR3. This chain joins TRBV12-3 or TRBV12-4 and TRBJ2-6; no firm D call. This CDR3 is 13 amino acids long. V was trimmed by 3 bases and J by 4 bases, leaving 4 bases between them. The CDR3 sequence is CASSLAGANVLTF. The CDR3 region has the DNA TGTGCCAGCAGTTTGGCCGGGGCCAACGTCCTGACTTTC.

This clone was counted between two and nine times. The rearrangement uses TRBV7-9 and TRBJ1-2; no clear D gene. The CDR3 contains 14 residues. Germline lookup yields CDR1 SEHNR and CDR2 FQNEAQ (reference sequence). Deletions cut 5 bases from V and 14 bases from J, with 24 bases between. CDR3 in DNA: TGTGCCAGCAGCAGGAACGGTGCTTTGGGGTTTTGGACCTTC. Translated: CASSRNGALGFWTF.

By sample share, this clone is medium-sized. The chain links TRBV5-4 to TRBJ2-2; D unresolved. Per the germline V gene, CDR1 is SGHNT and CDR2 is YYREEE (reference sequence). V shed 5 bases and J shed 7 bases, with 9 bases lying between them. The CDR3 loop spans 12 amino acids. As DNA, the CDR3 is TGTGCCAGCAGTGGAATCAGCGGGGAGCTGTTTTTT. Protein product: CASSGISGELFF.

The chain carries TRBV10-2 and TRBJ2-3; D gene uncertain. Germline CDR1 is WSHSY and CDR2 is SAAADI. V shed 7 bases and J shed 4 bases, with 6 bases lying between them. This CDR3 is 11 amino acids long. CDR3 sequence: CASTHADTQYF. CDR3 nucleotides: TGCGCCAGCACCCACGCAGATACGCAGTATTTT.